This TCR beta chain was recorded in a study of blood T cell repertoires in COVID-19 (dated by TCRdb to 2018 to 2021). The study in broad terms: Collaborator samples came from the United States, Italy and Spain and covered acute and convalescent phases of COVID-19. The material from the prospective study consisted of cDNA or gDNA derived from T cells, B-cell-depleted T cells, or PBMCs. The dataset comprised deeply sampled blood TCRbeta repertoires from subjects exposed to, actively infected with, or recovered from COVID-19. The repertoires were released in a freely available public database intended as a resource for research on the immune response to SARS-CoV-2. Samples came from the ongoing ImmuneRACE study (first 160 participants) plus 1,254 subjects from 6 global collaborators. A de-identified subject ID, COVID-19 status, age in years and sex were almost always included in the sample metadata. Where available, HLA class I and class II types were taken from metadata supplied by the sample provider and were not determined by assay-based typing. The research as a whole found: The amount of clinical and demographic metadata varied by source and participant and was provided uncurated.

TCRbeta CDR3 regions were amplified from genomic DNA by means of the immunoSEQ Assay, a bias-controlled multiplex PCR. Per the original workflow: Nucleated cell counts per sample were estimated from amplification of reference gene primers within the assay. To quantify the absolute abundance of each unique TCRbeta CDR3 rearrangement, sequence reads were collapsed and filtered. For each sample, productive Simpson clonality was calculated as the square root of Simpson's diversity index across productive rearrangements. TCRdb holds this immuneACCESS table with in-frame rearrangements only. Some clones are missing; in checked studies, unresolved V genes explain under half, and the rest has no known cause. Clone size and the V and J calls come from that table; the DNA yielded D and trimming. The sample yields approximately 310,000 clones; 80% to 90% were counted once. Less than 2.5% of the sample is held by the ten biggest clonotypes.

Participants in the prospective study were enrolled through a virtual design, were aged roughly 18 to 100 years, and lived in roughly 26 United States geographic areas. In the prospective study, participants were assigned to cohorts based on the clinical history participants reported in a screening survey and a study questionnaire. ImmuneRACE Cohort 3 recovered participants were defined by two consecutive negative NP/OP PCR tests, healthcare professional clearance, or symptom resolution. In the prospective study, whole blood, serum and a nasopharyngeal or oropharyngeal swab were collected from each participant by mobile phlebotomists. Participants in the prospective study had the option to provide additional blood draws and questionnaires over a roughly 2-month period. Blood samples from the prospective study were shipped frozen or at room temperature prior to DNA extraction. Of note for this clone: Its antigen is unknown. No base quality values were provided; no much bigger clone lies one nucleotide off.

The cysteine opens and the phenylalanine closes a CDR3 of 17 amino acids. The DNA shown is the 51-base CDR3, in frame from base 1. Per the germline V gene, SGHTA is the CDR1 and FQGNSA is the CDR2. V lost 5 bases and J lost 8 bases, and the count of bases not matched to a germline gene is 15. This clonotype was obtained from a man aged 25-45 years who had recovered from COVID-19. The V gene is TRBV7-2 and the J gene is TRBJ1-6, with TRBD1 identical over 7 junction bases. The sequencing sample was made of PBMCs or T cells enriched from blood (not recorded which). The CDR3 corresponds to CASSPNSGQPVHSPLHF. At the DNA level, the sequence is TGTGCCAGCAGCCCAAACTCGGGACAGCCGGTCCATTCACCCCTCCACTTT. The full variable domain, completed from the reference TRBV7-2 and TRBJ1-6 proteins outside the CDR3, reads GAGVSQSPSNKVTEKGKDVELRCDPISGHTALYWYRQSLGQGLEFLIYFQGNSAPDKSGLPSDRFSAERTGGSVSTLTIQRTQQEDSAVYLCASSPNSGQPVHSPLHFGNGTRLTVT.